Listed below are T cell receptor beta chains from one sample, sequenced in a study of OX40 agonist ivuxolimab in advanced cancers. TCRdb's copy holds only in-frame clones and misses some; the assay was immunoSEQ multiplex PCR. There are tens of thousands of clones in the sample; roughly 91% occur only once, and 2% to 3% lies in the top ten. Here the sequenced sample was CD4+ or CD8+ T cells sorted from blood, taken in a trial of the OX40 agonist ivuxolimab. Every receptor here comes from an adult with an advanced solid tumor such as melanoma, head and neck, liver or kidney cancer. Each CDR3 is given with its conserved first and last residue. The order of the fields is clone size, D gene, J gene, V gene, CDR3 DNA, CDR3 protein. The D gene is left open where the match is weak. Part of the rows lack a size; the others show once, few, many or a class for expanded clones.

.	.	TRBJ2-5	TRBV5-1	TGCGCCAGCAGAAAACAACAGGGCGTCGGGGAGACCCAGTACTTC	CASRKQQGVGETQYF
.	TRBD2	TRBJ2-5	TRBV6-1	TGTGCCAGCAGTGAGGGGGGGGGAAGGGAGACCCAGTACTTC	CASSEGGGRETQYF
once	.	TRBJ1-4	TRBV15	TGTGCCACCAGCCCGCGGACAGCTGCAACTAATGAAAAACTGTTTTTT	CATSPRTAATNEKLFF
.	.	TRBJ2-7	TRBV2	TGTGCCAGCAGTGAATGGGGCAGTTACGAGCAGTACTTC	CASSEWGSYEQYF
.	.	TRBJ2-2	TRBV11-1	TGTGCCAGCAGCTACCGGGTCGCCGGGGAGCTGTTTTTT	CASSYRVAGELFF
.	TRBD2	TRBJ2-7	TRBV28	TGTGCCAGCAGTTCTAGCGGGAGGGTGGCCTACGAGCAGTACTTC	CASSSSGRVAYEQYF
.	.	TRBJ2-5	TRBV27	TGTGCCAGCAGTTTATCCCCCCCGCGGTCCTGGGAGACCCAGTACTTC	CASSLSPPRSWETQYF
.	TRBD2	TRBJ2-1	TRBV4-1	TGCGCCAGCAGCCAAAGGTGGACTAGCGGGATATCCCCCAATGAGCAGTTCTTC	CASSQRWTSGISPNEQFF
.	.	TRBJ2-7	TRBV30	TGTGCCTGGAGTATAGGAAACGAGCAGTACTTC	CAWSIGNEQYF
.	TRBD1	TRBJ2-6	TRBV10-2	TGCGCCAGCAGCGGACAGGCGGATGTCTCTGGGGCCAACGTCCTGACTTTC	CASSGQADVSGANVLTF
.	.	TRBJ2-1	TRBV28	TGTGCCAGCAGTCCAGGGTTAACGGAGAGGAATGAGCAGTTCTTC	CASSPGLTERNEQFF
.	TRBD1	TRBJ2-3	TRBV7-9	TGTGCCAGCAGCTTTGGACAGGGGCCAGATACGCAGTATTTT	CASSFGQGPDTQYF
.	.	TRBJ1-1	TRBV5-1	TGCGCCAGCAGCTTTGAACACCAGGCGAACACTGAAGCTTTCTTT	CASSFEHQANTEAFF
.	TRBD2	TRBJ2-3	TRBV4-2	TGTGCCAGCAGCCAAGATCCAGCGGGAGTCGCTGATACGCAGTATTTT	CASSQDPAGVADTQYF
.	.	TRBJ2-7	TRBV10-3	TGTGCCATCAGTGTCAACAGCTACGAGCAGTACTTC	CAISVNSYEQYF
few	.	TRBJ2-5	TRBV15	TGTGCCACCAGCAGAGATCCCGGGACTTTTCAAGAGACCCAGTACTTC	CATSRDPGTFQETQYF
.	.	TRBJ2-1	TRBV7-2	TGTGCCAGCGGGGACCCCTTAAGGAATGAGCAGTTCTTC	CASGDPLRNEQFF
.	.	TRBJ1-2	TRBV28	TGTGCCAGCCGTTGGACAGCCAACTATGGCTACACCTTC	CASRWTANYGYTF
.	.	TRBJ2-7	TRBV5-1	TGCGCCAGCAGCTTGGGCTTTGACGACGAGCAGTACTTC	CASSLGFDDEQYF
.	TRBD2	TRBJ2-3	TRBV30	TGTGCCTGGAGTGTACTCAGGACTAGCGGGACCGCAGATACGCAGTATTTT	CAWSVLRTSGTADTQYF
.	.	TRBJ1-1	TRBV2	TGTGCCAGCAGCTCCACTCCAAACACTGAAGCTTTCTTT	CASSSTPNTEAFF
.	.	TRBJ2-5	TRBV18	TGTGCCAGCTCAACATACCAAGAGACCCAGTACTTC	CASSTYQETQYF
.	.	TRBJ2-4	TRBV28	TGTGCCAGCAGTTTACATTCGGGGAATGGAAACATTCAGTACTTC	CASSLHSGNGNIQYF
.	.	TRBJ2-1	TRBV7-8	TGTGCCAGCAGCTTGGCGTTAAACTACAATGAGCAGTTCTTC	CASSLALNYNEQFF
.	TRBD1	TRBJ2-5	TRBV6-1	TGTGCCAGCTCGGGACAGATGGCTTGGGAGACCCAGTACTTC	CASSGQMAWETQYF
.	TRBD2	TRBJ2-3	TRBV11-2	TGTGCCAGCAGGCCCCCGGGACTAGCGGCCTCAGATACGCAGTATTTT	CASRPPGLAASDTQYF
.	.	TRBJ1-3	TRBV6-6	TGTGCCAGCAGTTACGGTAGCGCAGAAAGAAACACCATATATTTT	CASSYGSAERNTIYF
.	.	TRBJ2-1	TRBV29-1	TGCAGCGTTGTCCGGGGGCCCCGGGACGGCGAGCAGTTCTTC	CSVVRGPRDGEQFF
.	TRBD1	TRBJ2-7	TRBV27	TGTGCCAGCAGTTTTGGGACAGGGGTCTCCTACGAGCAGTACTTC	CASSFGTGVSYEQYF
once	TRBD2	TRBJ2-1	TRBV11-2	TGTGCCAGCAGCTCCAACCTGCGGGAGTCGAACAATGAGCAGTTCTTC	CASSSNLRESNNEQFF
.	.	TRBJ2-3	TRBV9	TGTGCCAGCAGCGTTGGGGTAGCTAGCACAGATACGCAGTATTTT	CASSVGVASTDTQYF